These T cell receptor beta chains were read from a single sample in a study of graft-versus-host responses after intestinal transplantation. These TCRs' antigens remain unknown. Profiling relied on immunoSEQ multiplex PCR, and the TCRdb table lists in-frame clones only, not all of them. This sample has about 73,000 clones, with 90% found just once. The sequencing here drew on unstimulated CD8+ T cells sorted from spleen or lymph node cells, taken before transplant. All receptors come from a human donor who was the organ donor for an intestinal transplant. Both conserved end residues are part of each CDR3. Each record gives: V gene, D gene, clone size, J gene, CDR3 protein, CDR3 DNA. The D gene is left open where the match is weak. Only some rows state a clone size, as once, few, many or a class for expanded clones.

>TRBV27|.|.|TRBJ2-2
CASTGGGNTGELFF
TGTGCCAGCACAGGGGGAGGGAACACCGGGGAGCTGTTTTTT
>TRBV9|.|.|TRBJ2-5
CASGGSVQETQYF
TGTGCCAGCGGGGGCAGCGTCCAAGAGACCCAGTACTTC
>TRBV27|TRBD1|.|TRBJ2-4
CASSLLGQPSPKNIQYF
TGTGCCAGCAGTTTATTGGGACAGCCCTCACCCAAAAACATTCAGTACTTC
>TRBV27|TRBD1|.|TRBJ1-2
CASSITTGQGYTF
TGTGCCAGCAGTATAACGACAGGGCAGGGCTACACCTTC
>TRBV18|.|.|TRBJ1-2
CASSPPMEQGPYGYTF
TGTGCCAGCTCACCGCCGATGGAGCAGGGGCCATATGGCTACACCTTC
>TRBV28|TRBD2|.|TRBJ2-1
CASSLSGGLLNEQFF
TGTGCCAGCTCCCTTAGCGGGGGTCTCCTCAATGAGCAGTTCTTC
>TRBV9|.|.|TRBJ2-1
CASSVEGGRVYEQFF
TGTGCCAGCAGCGTAGAGGGTGGCAGGGTATATGAGCAGTTCTTC
>TRBV27|TRBD1|.|TRBJ2-3
CASSNRDRRTDTQYF
TGTGCCAGCAGTAACCGGGACAGGCGAACAGATACGCAGTATTTT
>TRBV28|TRBD2|.|TRBJ2-1
CASSLTSGGYNEQFF
TGTGCCAGCAGTTTAACTAGCGGGGGCTACAATGAGCAGTTCTTC
>TRBV27|TRBD1|.|TRBJ1-5
CASSLLGGSQPQHF
TGTGCCAGCAGTTTATTAGGGGGCAGTCAGCCCCAGCATTTT
>TRBV11-3|TRBD1|.|TRBJ1-1
CASSPAGTGHTEAFF
TGTGCCAGCAGCCCTGCCGGGACAGGGCACACTGAAGCTTTCTTT
>TRBV4-3|.|once|TRBJ2-1
CASSQDWSGTTTYNEQFF
TGCGCCAGCAGCCAAGATTGGTCCGGGACAACTACCTACAATGAGCAGTTCTTC
>TRBV28|TRBD2|.|TRBJ2-3
CASSLGGVQDTQYF
TGTGCCAGCAGTTTAGGGGGGGTACAAGATACGCAGTATTTT
>TRBV18|.|.|TRBJ1-2
CASSLSRGGPRYSYTF
TGTGCCAGCTCCCTTTCTAGAGGGGGACCCCGTTATAGCTACACCTTC
>TRBV13|TRBD1|.|TRBJ1-2
CASSSRDRGFGGYTF
TGTGCCAGCAGCTCGCGAGACAGGGGGTTCGGCGGCTACACCTTC
>TRBV16|TRBD2|.|TRBJ2-4
CASSQSSLAGGLAKNIQYF
TGTGCCAGCAGCCAATCGTCGCTAGCGGGGGGCTTGGCCAAAAACATTCAGTACTTC
>TRBV9|TRBD1|.|TRBJ2-3
CASSAEFWDRGREDTQYF
TGTGCCAGCAGCGCAGAGTTCTGGGACAGGGGGCGTGAAGATACGCAGTATTTT
>TRBV2|.|once|TRBJ2-5
CASNSQETQYF
TGTGCCAGCAACAGCCAAGAGACCCAGTACTTC
>TRBV5-5|.|.|TRBJ1-2
CASSLVAAWNYGYTF
TGTGCCAGCAGCTTGGTGGCCGCATGGAACTATGGCTACACCTTC
>TRBV10-1|.|.|TRBJ2-3
CASSDRDSTSTDTQYF
TGCGCCAGCAGTGACCGGGACTCAACTAGCACAGATACGCAGTATTTT
>TRBV29-1|.|once|TRBJ1-3
CSVAFSGNTIYF
TGCAGCGTTGCGTTCTCTGGAAACACCATATATTTT
>TRBV29-1|TRBD1|.|TRBJ1-2
CSVSSSQGPGYTF
TGCAGCGTGAGTTCCTCACAGGGGCCTGGCTACACCTTC
>TRBV25-1|.|once|TRBJ2-3
CASTDTDTQYF
TGTGCCAGCACAGACACAGATACGCAGTATTTT
>TRBV15|TRBD2|once|TRBJ2-1
CATSGTSGGAVEQFF
TGTGCCACCAGCGGGACTAGCGGGGGGGCAGTTGAGCAGTTCTTC
>TRBV7-6|.|.|TRBJ2-2
CASSPMGRGTGELFF
TGTGCCAGCAGCCCAATGGGTCGGGGGACCGGGGAGCTGTTTTTT
>TRBV4-1|TRBD1|once|TRBJ1-6
CASSLTGTGEGLAYNSPLHF
TGCGCCAGCAGCCTTACCGGGACAGGGGAGGGGTTGGCCTATAATTCACCCCTCCACTTT
>TRBV13|TRBD2|.|TRBJ2-5
CASSLAGGEETQYF
TGTGCCAGCAGCTTAGCGGGGGGGGAAGAGACCCAGTACTTC
>TRBV6-4|TRBD1|.|TRBJ2-1
CASSEVTGGHNEQFF
TGTGCCAGCAGTGAGGTTACAGGGGGCCACAATGAGCAGTTCTTC
>TRBV20-1|.|once|TRBJ1-2
CSARADYGYTF
TGCAGTGCTAGAGCAGACTATGGCTACACCTTC
>TRBV4-1|.|.|TRBJ1-4
CASSQDTGEKLFF
TGCGCCAGCAGCCAAGATACGGGTGAAAAACTGTTTTTT
>TRBV20-1|.|.|TRBJ1-2
CSVSIPYGYTF
TGCAGTGTCTCTATCCCGTATGGCTACACCTTC
>TRBV7-3|.|once|TRBJ2-1
CASSPEGANEQFF
TGTGCCAGCAGCCCGGAGGGGGCGAATGAGCAGTTCTTC
>TRBV28|.|.|TRBJ1-5
CASSLGGHSNQPQHF
TGTGCCAGCAGTTTAGGGGGACACTCCAATCAGCCCCAGCATTTT
>TRBV6-6|.|few|TRBJ2-2
CASSYSPAGELFF
TGTGCCAGCAGTTACTCCCCCGCCGGGGAGCTGTTTTTT
>TRBV28|.|.|TRBJ1-4
CASTWGGNEKLFF
TGTGCCAGCACCTGGGGAGGTAATGAAAAACTGTTTTTT
>TRBV28|TRBD1|.|TRBJ1-2
CASSFVQGASGYTF
TGTGCCAGCAGTTTCGTTCAGGGGGCATCTGGCTACACCTTC
>TRBV9|TRBD1|few|TRBJ1-4
CASSLTGGNEKLFF
TGTGCCAGCAGCTTGACAGGGGGTAATGAAAAACTGTTTTTT
>TRBV4-2|TRBD1|.|TRBJ1-3
CASSQLWTGDAGNTIYF
TGTGCCAGCAGCCAGCTTTGGACAGGTGACGCTGGAAACACCATATATTTT
>TRBV6-1|TRBD1|.|TRBJ1-4
CASYVTGGTFEKLFF
TGTGCCAGCTACGTGACAGGGGGCACGTTTGAAAAACTGTTTTTT
>TRBV4-1|.|few|TRBJ1-4
CASSQGYPRGSDATNEKLFF
TGCGCCAGCAGCCAAGGCTACCCAAGGGGGTCTGATGCAACTAATGAAAAACTGTTTTTT
>TRBV13|.|.|TRBJ2-2
CASSPSNTGELFF
TGTGCCAGCAGCCCGTCGAACACCGGGGAGCTGTTTTTT
>TRBV28|TRBD1|once|TRBJ2-5
CASSFPSVQGAWETQYF
TGTGCCAGCAGTTTCCCCAGTGTACAGGGGGCATGGGAGACCCAGTACTTC
>TRBV9|.|.|TRBJ1-3
CASSVEWGAGNTIYF
TGTGCCAGCAGCGTAGAGTGGGGAGCCGGAAACACCATATATTTT